This paragraph covers one T cell receptor beta chain sequence. Its antigen is unidentified. The record originates from a study of blood T cells in healthy people across ages. Study results and caveats: With age, beta diversity per million T cells declined roughly linearly, significantly by 30 to 40.

Next came a second PCR, run for about 6 to 11 cycles, which used a sample-barcoded 5' primer along with a J-beta primer mix. Each of the cDNA molecules was tagged by a template-switch adaptor with 12 random nucleotides. A minimum of 2.5 million CDR3-containing paired-end reads was obtained for each sample. TCRdb called the 5' RACE reads again in MiXCR, with one record for every CDR3 protein. The profile shows approximately 800,000 distinct CDR3 sequences, 58% of them singletons. Samples each had at least 6 micrograms of total RNA extracted. Per the germline V gene, CDR1 is SGHKS and CDR2 is YYEKEE (reference sequence). V was shortened by 7 bases and J by 5 bases, with 10 bases between the two germline ends. The CDR3 is 12 amino acids.

The chain carries TRBV5-5 and TRBJ2-1; D perhaps matches TRBD2 (6 bases). The material sequenced was blood. This clonotype was sampled from a man under 40 in good health. The CDR3, as DNA: TGTGCCAGCTCGCGGGACCACAATGAGCAGTTCTTC. Its translation is CASSRDHNEQFF. Full variable domain (remainder filled in from reference TRBV5-5 and TRBJ2-1): DAGVTQSPTHLIKTRGQQVTLRCSPISGHKSVSWYQQVLGQGPQFIFQYYEKEERGRGNFPDRFSARQFPNYSSELNVNALLLGDSALYLCASSRDHNEQFFGPGTRLTVL.